This TCR beta chain was recorded in a study of pediatric ulcerative colitis. The CDR3 is made up of 13 amino acids. Germline V gene sequence: CDR1 MNHNS, CDR2 SASEGT. Trimming stripped 6 bases from V and 3 bases from J, with 12 bases between. Notes on this clone: Other DNA sequences within the sample encode an identical CDR3.

This table comes from immunoSEQ multiplex PCR, and its TCRdb copy is limited to in-frame clones, with some not included. The top ten clones hold nearly 3.5% of a sample with roughly 64,000 clones, less than 90% of them seen once. The TCR was taken from a boy between 10 and 17 years old with severe ulcerative colitis. The rearrangement joins TRBV6-1 to TRBJ2-7, with D unresolved. What was sequenced was blood. CDR3 nucleotides: TGTGCCAGCAGCGAGTCATGGGGCTACGAGCAGTACTTC. As protein: CASSESWGYEQYF.